This record concerns one T cell receptor beta chain sequence. The data belong to a study of shared clonotypes between healthy human individuals. J was trimmed by 0 bases and V by 3 bases; bases with no gene match: 0. The CDR3 length is 16 residues. Germline CDR1 is MDHEN and CDR2 is SYDVKM. The method was immunoSEQ multiplex PCR; TCRdb's version includes in-frame clones alone and lacks a portion of them. Among over a million clones listed, about 84% were seen once. The chain joins TRBV28 to TRBJ2-4; 12 bases agree with TRBD2. The clonotype originates from a man aged 18 to 30 in good health. Some clones in this sample may be carry-over from other donors' samples. The sequenced sample was memory CD4+ T cells from PBMCs. Subset here: CD45RA-negative fraction. For the CDR3, the DNA is TGTGCCAGCAGTTTGGGACTAGCGGGAGCCAAAAACATTCAGTACTTC. Its protein product is CASSLGLAGAKNIQYF.